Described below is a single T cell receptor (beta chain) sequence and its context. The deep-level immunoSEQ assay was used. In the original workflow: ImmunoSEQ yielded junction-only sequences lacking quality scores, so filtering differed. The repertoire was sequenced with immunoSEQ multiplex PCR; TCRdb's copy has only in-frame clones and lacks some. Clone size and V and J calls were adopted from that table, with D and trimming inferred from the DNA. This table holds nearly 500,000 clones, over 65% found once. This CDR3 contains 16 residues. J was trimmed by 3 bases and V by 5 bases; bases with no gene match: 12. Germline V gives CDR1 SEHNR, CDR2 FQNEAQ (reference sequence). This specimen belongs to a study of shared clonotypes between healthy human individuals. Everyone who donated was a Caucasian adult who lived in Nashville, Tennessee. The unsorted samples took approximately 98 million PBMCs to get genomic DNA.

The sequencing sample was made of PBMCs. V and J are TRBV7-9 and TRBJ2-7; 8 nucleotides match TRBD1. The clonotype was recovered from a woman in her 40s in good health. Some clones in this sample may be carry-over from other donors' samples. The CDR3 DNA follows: TGTGCCAGCAGCCCTGACAGGGGACCGCTTCTCTACGAGCAGTACTTC. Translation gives CASSPDRGPLLYEQYF. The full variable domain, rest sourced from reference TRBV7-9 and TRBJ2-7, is DTGVSQNPRHKITKRGQNVTFRCDPISEHNRLYWYRQTLGQGPEFLTYFQNEAQLEKSRLLSDRFSAERPKGSFSTLEIQRTEQGDSAMYLCASSPDRGPLLYEQYFGPGTRLTVT.